These 27 T cell receptor beta chains share one sample of origin, sequenced in a study of blood T cell repertoires in COVID-19. Method: immunoSEQ multiplex PCR; TCRdb's copy keeps in-frame clones and lacks some. The sample records roughly 160,000 clones, 83% being singletons. Sequencing was carried out using peripheral blood. Receptors originate from a woman of 80 years or more with acute or convalescent COVID-19.

The chain recombines TRBV12-3 or TRBV12-4 with TRBJ2-4, with TRBD1 matching over 9 bases. The CDR3 covers 13 residues. V was clipped by 6 bases and J by 9 bases; unmatched bases: 6. In nucleotides, the CDR3 is TGTGCCAGCAGCCTAGGGACAGGGACCATTCAGTACTTC. It specifies CASSLGTGTIQYF.

This chain joins TRBV28 and TRBJ1-5, with D perhaps matching TRBD1 (5 bases). Germline CDR1 MDHEN, CDR2 SYDVKM. V was trimmed by 3 bases and J by 6 bases, leaving 15 bases between them. The CDR3 has 15 amino acids. CDR3: CASSFRTGQTQPQHF. DNA of the CDR3: TGTGCCAGCAGTTTTCGCACAGGCCAGACTCAGCCCCAGCATTTT.

The chain joins TRBV19 to TRBJ2-5; perhaps TRBD1 as D (6 bases). Germline values: CDR1 LNHDA, CDR2 SQIVND (reference sequence). V gave up 7 bases and J gave up 0 bases, with 12 bases separating them. The CDR3 totals 14 residues. Here the CDR3 reads CASTPGTNQETQYF. The CDR3 DNA reads TGTGCCAGTACTCCGGGGACAAACCAAGAGACCCAGTACTTC. The entire variable domain, with the rest obtained from reference TRBV19 and TRBJ2-5, is as follows: DGGITQSPKYLFRKEGQNVTLSCEQNLNHDAMYWYRQDPGQGLRLIYYSQIVNDFQKGDIAEGYSVSREKKESFPLTVTSAQKNPTAFYLCASTPGTNQETQYFGPGTRLLVL.

V gene TRBV6-2 or TRBV6-3 combines with J gene TRBJ2-2, with D hard to call. Trimming removed 8 bases from V and 2 bases from J, with 15 bases in between. Germline V lookup: CDR1 MNHEY, CDR2 SVGEGT. The CDR3 covers 15 residues. This chain's CDR3 is CASGQPELNTGELFF. The CDR3, as DNA: TGTGCCAGCGGCCAGCCTGAACTCAACACCGGGGAGCTGTTTTTT.

The J gene is TRBJ2-7, the V gene TRBV12-3 or TRBV12-4, with 10 bases fitting TRBD1. V gave up 6 bases and J gave up 5 bases; unmatched junction bases: 4. CDR3 size: 13 residues. CDR3 protein: CASSRQGAHEQYF. The DNA of the CDR3 is TGTGCCAGCAGCAGACAGGGGGCCCACGAGCAGTACTTC.

This rearrangement joins TRBV4-3 to TRBJ2-3; 7 bases align to TRBD2. Germline V gene sequence: CDR1 LGHNA, CDR2 YSLEER. The V segment lost 0 bases and the J segment 1 base; nucleotides outside the gene matches: 16. The CDR3 loop spans 20 amino acids. The CDR3 loop reads CASSQDPQELFAGGTDTQYF. DNA of the CDR3: TGCGCCAGCAGCCAAGACCCCCAAGAGCTCTTCGCGGGAGGCACAGATACGCAGTATTTT.

This chain links TRBV5-4 with TRBJ2-4, with 10 bases matching TRBD2. The V gene's germline CDR1 is SGHNT and CDR2 YYREEE (reference sequence). The J segment lost 7 bases and the V segment lost 4 bases, leaving 8 bases of the junction unmatched. The CDR3 runs 15 residues. CDR3: CASSASSGSSNIQYF. CDR3 coding DNA: TGTGCCAGCAGCGCCTCTAGCGGGAGTAGTAACATTCAGTACTTC.

The V and J genes are TRBV6-5 and TRBJ2-6; D remains unclear. V lost 0 bases and J lost 1, with 4 bases in between. The length of the CDR3 is 15 residues. Per the germline V gene, CDR1 is MNHEY and CDR2 is SVGAGI. CDR3 sequence reads: CASSYSASGANVLTF. The CDR3 DNA sequence: TGTGCCAGCAGTTACTCGGCTTCTGGGGCCAACGTCCTGACTTTC.

V usage is TRBV6-2 or TRBV6-3 and J usage is TRBJ1-6, with D possibly being TRBD1 (6 bases). The V gene lost 2 bases and the J gene lost 10 bases, with 15 bases spanning the gap. From germline, CDR1 is MNHEY and CDR2 SVGEGT. This CDR3 contains 15 residues. In DNA, the CDR3 is TGTGCCAGCAGTTACAGACCCGGGGGGCCCTCACCCCTCCACTTT. Translated, it gives CASSYRPGGPSPLHF.

V usage is TRBV11-3 and J usage is TRBJ2-5, with D possibly TRBD1 on 6 matching bases. The V and J ends lost 2 bases and 2 bases respectively, with 18 bases between them. The CDR3 extends over 17 amino acids. The germline V gene has CDR1 SGHNT and CDR2 YENEEA. The CDR3 DNA follows: TGTGCCAGCAGCTTATCGACAGGCCCCAGGGGTCAAGAGACCCAGTACTTC. Its protein is CASSLSTGPRGQETQYF.

The chain links TRBV10-1 to TRBJ2-7; 7 bases are shared with TRBD2. The length of the CDR3 is 15 residues. The germline gives CDR1 WNHNN, CDR2 SYGVQD (reference sequence). V lost 6 bases to trimming and J lost 5 bases; unmatched junction nucleotides: 13. In nucleotides, the CDR3 is TGCGCCAGCAGGGCGACTAGCTCCTACTCGGACGAGCAGTACTTC. It is translated as CASRATSSYSDEQYF.

V and J are TRBV15 and TRBJ2-5, with 11 bases that match TRBD2. Germline trimming cut 3 bases from V and 1 base from J; bases unmatched to any gene: 4. This CDR3 has 16 residues. Germline CDR1 is LNHNV and CDR2 is YYDKDF (reference sequence). The CDR3 sequence: CATSSGTSGRQETQYF. The CDR3, as DNA: TGTGCCACCAGCAGCGGGACTAGCGGACGCCAAGAGACCCAGTACTTC.

This chain joins TRBV7-2 and TRBJ1-1; the D is unclear. Germline V gene sequence: CDR1 SGHTA, CDR2 FQGNSA. The CDR3 totals 12 residues. V was clipped by 4 bases and J by 11 bases, with 14 bases between them. CDR3 sequence (DNA): TGTGCCAGCAGCTCCGGCCTTGTCGGGGCTTTCTTT. It codes for CASSSGLVGAFF.

V usage is TRBV21-1 and J usage is TRBJ1-4; TRBD1 was called by the table and not checked on the DNA. TRBV21-1 is listed as a pseudogene. This CDR3 has 14 amino acids. CDR3: CASSNQGEGEKLFF. Written as DNA, the CDR3 is TGTGCCAGCAGCAACCAGGGGGAAGGGGAAAAACTGTTTTTT.

The chain recombines TRBV28 with TRBJ2-7; the match to TRBD1 covers 10 bases. Germline assignment: CDR1 MDHEN and CDR2 SYDVKM. This CDR3 region has 14 residues. The V segment lost 5 bases and the J segment 1 base; nucleotides outside the gene matches: 2. The CDR3 loop reads CASSRTGGSYEQYF. The CDR3 DNA reads as TGTGCCAGCAGTCGGACAGGGGGGTCCTACGAGCAGTACTTC.

The chain carries TRBV29-1 and TRBJ1-2; 10 positions agree with TRBD1. Per germline, CDR1 SQVTM and CDR2 ANQGSEA. V was pared by 7 bases and J by 7 bases, with 12 bases of the junction left unmatched. CDR3 length: 14 residues. CDR3 DNA: TGCAGCGCAGGTTCCGGGACAGGGGTGTTTGGCTACACCTTC. Protein: CSAGSGTGVFGYTF.

This chain links TRBV6-2 or TRBV6-3 with TRBJ2-1; the D gene is possibly TRBD1 (6 bases). Germline V gives CDR1 MNHEY, CDR2 SVGEGT. CDR3 size: 16 residues. V dropped 5 bases and J dropped 0 bases, with 14 bases sitting between them. For the CDR3, the DNA is TGTGCCAGCAGTGGAGCGAGGGGGACCTCCTACAATGAGCAGTTCTTC. Translated, it gives CASSGARGTSYNEQFF.

The chain joins TRBV15 to TRBJ2-7; 9 nucleotides line up with TRBD1. Germline-derived CDR1 and CDR2 are LNHNV and YYDKDF (reference sequence). The CDR3 has 15 residues. The junction had 1 base not matched to a gene; V was cut back by 1 base and J by 0 bases. CDR3 in DNA: TGTGCCACCAGCAGAGGGGGACAGGGCTCCTACGAGCAGTACTTC. Its translation: CATSRGGQGSYEQYF.

The chain has TRBV30 and TRBJ2-1, with 14 positions matching TRBD2. Looked up from germline, CDR1 is GTSNPN and CDR2 is SVGIG (reference sequence). CDR3 length: 14 amino acids. V dropped 2 bases and J dropped 10; count of bases not matched to a gene: 4. CDR3 loop: CAWSPGLAGEEQFF. The CDR3 nucleotides are TGTGCCTGGAGTCCGGGACTAGCGGGGGAGGAGCAGTTCTTC. Together with reference TRBV30 and TRBJ2-1, the CDR3 gives the full variable domain: SQTIHQWPATLVQPVGSPLSLECTVEGTSNPNLYWYRQAAGRGLQLLFYSVGIGQISSEVPQNLSASRPQDRQFILSSKKLLLSDSGFYLCAWSPGLAGEEQFFGPGTRLTVL.

In this sample, this clone turned up once. The chain employs TRBV19 and TRBJ1-1; D unclear. Per germline, CDR1 LNHDA and CDR2 SQIVND (reference sequence). V was shortened by 6 bases and J by 6 bases, with 26 bases between the two germline ends. The CDR3 consists of 17 residues. The CDR3 reads CASRSPGWDRNYAEAFF. As DNA, the CDR3 is TGTGCCAGTAGATCCCCGGGGTGGGATAGGAACTACGCTGAAGCTTTCTTT. Complete variable domain (other parts from reference TRBV19 and TRBJ1-1): DGGITQSPKYLFRKEGQNVTLSCEQNLNHDAMYWYRQDPGQGLRLIYYSQIVNDFQKGDIAEGYSVSREKKESFPLTVTSAQKNPTAFYLCASRSPGWDRNYAEAFFGQGTRLTVV.

This clone appeared once. The chain couples TRBV30 to TRBJ2-5; TRBD2 matches 12 bases. Germline V lookup: CDR1 GTSNPN, CDR2 SVGIG (reference sequence). The CDR3 totals 13 residues. The J segment lost 5 bases and the V segment lost 7 bases, leaving 5 bases of the junction unmatched. For the CDR3, the DNA is TGTGCCTCACTAGCGGGGGGACAGGAGACCCAGTACTTC. This translates into CASLAGGQETQYF. Filled out from reference TRBV30 and TRBJ2-5, the complete variable domain reads SQTIHQWPATLVQPVGSPLSLECTVEGTSNPNLYWYRQAAGRGLQLLFYSVGIGQISSEVPQNLSASRPQDRQFILSSKKLLLSDSGFYLCASLAGGQETQYFGPGTRLLVL.

This clone was picked up a small number of times. The chain has TRBV7-8 and TRBJ2-5; 7 bases match TRBD1. Germline V gene data show CDR1 as SGHVS and CDR2 as FQNEAQ. The V gene end was trimmed by 1 base and the J gene end by 1 base; junction bases not matched to a gene: 0. This CDR3 has 14 residues. CDR3 DNA: TGTGCCAGCAGCTTAGGGGACAGCCAAGAGACCCAGTACTTC. Protein sequence: CASSLGDSQETQYF.

The chain combines TRBV6-6 with TRBJ1-3, with TRBD1 matching 9 bases. V lost 5 bases, J lost 8 bases, and 7 bases stayed unmatched. The germline gives CDR1 MNHNY, CDR2 SVGAGI (reference sequence). CDR3 length equals 14 residues. The CDR3 loop is CASSRTGVGYTIYF. The CDR3 DNA is TGTGCCAGCAGTCGGACAGGGGTGGGATACACCATATATTTT.

This clone was detected only once. The chain joins TRBV5-1 to TRBJ2-1, with D perhaps matching TRBD1 (5 bases). The V end lost 2 bases, the J end lost 12 bases, and 21 bases lay between the germline ends. The CDR3 has 15 residues. CDR1 is SGHRS and CDR2 is YFSETQ in the germline V gene. This CDR3 reads CASSFSRQFYAGQFF. DNA for the CDR3: TGCGCCAGCAGCTTCTCAAGACAGTTCTACGCTGGGCAGTTCTTC.

This clone showed up many times. V gene TRBV12-3 or TRBV12-4 combines with J gene TRBJ2-7; D remains unclear. There are 11 residues in the CDR3. Trimming removed 3 bases from V and 6 bases from J, with 6 bases in between. CDR3 nucleotide sequence: TGTGCCAGCAGTTTTGGCCCCGAGCAGTACTTC. It codes for CASSFGPEQYF.

V and J are TRBV2 and TRBJ1-1; 11 nucleotides line up with TRBD1. The trim removed 6 bases at V and 5 bases at J, leaving 5 bases unmatched. CDR1 is SNHLY and CDR2 is FYNNEI in the germline V gene. This CDR3 is 14 amino acids long. The DNA for the CDR3 is TGTGCCAGCAGGGGGGACAGGGGGTCGACTGAAGCTTTCTTT. Protein sequence: CASRGDRGSTEAFF.

This rearrangement joins TRBV3-1 (or the pseudogene TRBV3-2) to TRBJ2-5, with a tentative D call TRBD1 (5 bases). V was pared by 1 base and J by 2 bases, with 8 bases between. In germline, CDR1 is LGHDT, CDR2 YNNKEL (reference sequence). This CDR3 has 14 amino acids. CDR3 coding DNA: TGTGCCAGCAGCCAAGGGACAAAACAAGAGACCCAGTACTTC. It encodes CASSQGTKQETQYF.